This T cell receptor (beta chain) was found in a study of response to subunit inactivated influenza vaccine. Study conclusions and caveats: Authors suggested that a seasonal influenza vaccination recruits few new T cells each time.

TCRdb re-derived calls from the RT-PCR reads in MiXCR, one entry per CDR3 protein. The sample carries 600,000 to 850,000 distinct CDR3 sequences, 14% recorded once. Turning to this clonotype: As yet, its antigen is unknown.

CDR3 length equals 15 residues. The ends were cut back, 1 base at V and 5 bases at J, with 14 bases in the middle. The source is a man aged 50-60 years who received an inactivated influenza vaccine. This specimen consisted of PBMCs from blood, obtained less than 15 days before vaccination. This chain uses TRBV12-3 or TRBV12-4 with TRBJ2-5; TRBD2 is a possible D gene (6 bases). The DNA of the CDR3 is TGTGCCAGCAGTTTAGGGACCGACCGGGGGGAGACCCAGTACTTC. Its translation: CASSLGTDRGETQYF.